This entry lists 32 T cell receptor beta chains sequenced from one sample in a study of CD8 T cells in Susac syndrome (dated by TCRdb to 2018 to 2020). Libraries came from the immunoSEQ multiplex PCR assay. RNA was extracted using the RNeasy kit, and about 0.45 to 1 ug of the RNA was reverse transcribed with random hexamers. TCRdb reworked the public reads: Q25 trimming with fastp, MiXCR clone assembly, productive beta chains retained. Each entry is one CDR3 protein sequence, shown with its most common DNA and genes. Recorded for this sample are 160,000 or so distinct CDR3 sequences; around 95% of them occurred a single time. The ten biggest clones cover over 0.2% of the sample. Sequencing input: CD8+ T cells from PBMCs. The receptors stem from a human donor with multiple sclerosis.

The DNA of the CDR3 is TGTGCCAGCAGCTTAGGGACTAGCGGGGAAGAGACCCAGTACTTC. Translating gives CASSLGTSGEETQYF. The rearrangement links TRBV7-6 to TRBJ2-5, with 12 bases lining up with TRBD2. The CDR3 loop spans 15 amino acids. Germline-derived CDR1 and CDR2 are SGHVS and FNYEAQ. The junction had 0 bases not matched to a gene; V was cut back by 1 base and J by 3 bases.

The CDR3 nucleotides are TGTGCCAGCAGCTTCTCTGGGGGCGAAGAGACCCAGTACTTC. Translating gives CASSFSGGEETQYF. This chain connects TRBV7-9 to TRBJ2-5; D possibly corresponds to TRBD1 (6 bases). Germline CDR1 SEHNR, CDR2 FQNEAQ (reference sequence). The CDR3 is 14 amino acids. V shed 3 bases and J shed 3 bases, with 11 bases lying between them.

The genes are TRBV28 and TRBJ2-1; the match to TRBD1 covers 11 bases. The CDR3 extends over 16 amino acids. CDR1 and CDR2 from the germline V gene are MDHEN and SYDVKM. Losses at the gene ends were 2 bases for V and 1 base for J; bases not matched to a gene: 1. The CDR3, as DNA: TGTGCCAGCAGTTTAGGGACAGGGGGGTCCTACAATGAGCAGTTCTTC. Its protein is CASSLGTGGSYNEQFF.

V is TRBV11-2 and J is TRBJ2-7, with D unresolved. Trimming pared 1 base from V and 2 bases from J, leaving 9 bases between. There are 14 residues in the CDR3. Germline CDR1 is SGHAT and CDR2 is FQNNGV. The CDR3 sequence: CASSLGGAPYEQYF. CDR3 DNA: TGTGCCAGCAGCTTAGGCGGCGCTCCCTACGAGCAGTACTTC. Full variable domain (outside the CDR3, taken from reference TRBV11-2 and TRBJ2-7): EAGVAQSPRYKIIEKRQSVAFWCNPISGHATLYWYQQILGQGPKLLIQFQNNGVVDDSQLPKDRFSAERLKGVDSTLKIQPAKLEDSAVYLCASSLGGAPYEQYFGPGTRLTVT.

This chain links TRBV13 with TRBJ2-1; the match to TRBD2 covers 7 bases. The CDR3 consists of 14 residues. CDR1 is PRHDT, CDR2 FYEKMQ, per germline (reference sequence). The junction had 9 bases not matched to a gene; V was cut back by 5 bases and J by 8 bases. Here the CDR3 DNA reads TGTGCCAGCAGCCAAACCCGGGGAGGGGATGAGCAGTTCTTC. It codes for CASSQTRGGDEQFF. Full variable domain (outside the CDR3, taken from reference TRBV13 and TRBJ2-1): AAGVIQSPRHLIKEKRETATLKCYPIPRHDTVYWYQQGPGQDPQFLISFYEKMQSDKGSIPDRFSAQQFSDYHSELNMSSLELGDSALYFCASSQTRGGDEQFFGPGTRLTVL.

DNA for the CDR3: TGTGCCAGCAGCTCTGACACCCGCTACTCCTACGAGCAGTACTTC. This codes for CASSSDTRYSYEQYF. The chain links TRBV7-9 to TRBJ2-7; no firm D call. This CDR3 comprises 15 residues. The germline V gene encodes CDR1 SEHNR and CDR2 FQNEAQ (reference sequence). V shed 4 bases and J shed 0 bases, with 13 bases lying between them.

This chain joins TRBV13 and TRBJ1-5; 8 bases agree with TRBD1. The length of the CDR3 is 15 residues. Germline V lookup: CDR1 PRHDT, CDR2 FYEKMQ (reference sequence). With V trimmed by 5 bases and J by 0 bases, 3 bases remained unmatched. Written as DNA, the CDR3 is TGTGCCAGCAGCAACAGGGGGTATAGCAATCAGCCCCAGCATTTT. Translation gives CASSNRGYSNQPQHF. Drawing the rest from reference TRBV13 and TRBJ1-5, the complete variable domain is AAGVIQSPRHLIKEKRETATLKCYPIPRHDTVYWYQQGPGQDPQFLISFYEKMQSDKGSIPDRFSAQQFSDYHSELNMSSLELGDSALYFCASSNRGYSNQPQHFGDGTRLSIL.

The chain employs TRBV4-1 and TRBJ2-7, with a tentative D call TRBD1 (6 bases). The CDR3 is made up of 14 amino acids. Trimming took off 0 bases at V and 7 bases at J, with 13 bases between the two ends. From germline, CDR1 is MGHRA and CDR2 YSYEKL. CDR3 protein: CASSQDLGQREQYF. In DNA form, the CDR3 reads TGCGCCAGCAGCCAAGACCTTGGACAGCGGGAGCAGTACTTC.

The chain employs TRBV12-5 and TRBJ2-1, with TRBD1 as a possible D gene (5 bases). This CDR3 spans 13 amino acids. CDR1 is LGHNT and CDR2 is FRNRAP in the germline V gene. Trimming stripped 1 base from V and 5 bases from J, with 6 bases between. The CDR3 DNA follows: TGTGCTAGTGGTTTGGGACAGAACAATGAGCAGTTCTTC. Encoded protein: CASGLGQNNEQFF.

The J gene is TRBJ1-2, the V gene TRBV27, with D possibly TRBD1 on 6 matching bases. The ends were cut back, 3 bases at V and 6 bases at J, with 8 bases in the middle. Per germline, CDR1 MNHEY and CDR2 SMNVEV (reference sequence). The CDR3 covers 12 residues. In nucleotides, the CDR3 is TGTGCCAGCAGTTTTGGGGGCAATGGCTACACCTTC. It specifies CASSFGGNGYTF.

This chain links TRBV4-3 with TRBJ2-3; D is unclear. Germline V gene sequence: CDR1 LGHNA, CDR2 YSLEER. V lost 0 bases and J 0 bases, leaving 10 bases between the germline ends. The CDR3 extends over 16 amino acids. The CDR3 loop reads CASSQEKASSTDTQYF. The CDR3 coding sequence is TGCGCCAGCAGCCAAGAGAAAGCTTCCAGCACAGATACGCAGTATTTT.

The V and J genes are TRBV9 and TRBJ2-1; the match to TRBD2 covers 7 bases. J lost 7 bases, V lost 4 bases, and 11 bases had no gene match. Per the germline V gene, CDR1 is SGDLS and CDR2 is YYNGEE. CDR3 length: 15 amino acids. The CDR3 DNA reads TGTGCCAGCAGCTCAAGCGGGGCCCCGGGGAATGAGCAGTTCTTC. It encodes CASSSSGAPGNEQFF.

This chain links TRBV30 with TRBJ1-1, with unresolved D. Germline V gives CDR1 GTSNPN, CDR2 SVGIG (reference sequence). The germline V and J ends were trimmed by 3 bases and 4 bases, with 12 bases remaining between them. This CDR3 has 13 residues. CDR3 sequence reads: CAWSPNSFTEAFF. DNA of the CDR3: TGTGCCTGGAGCCCCAATTCGTTCACTGAAGCTTTCTTT.

The rearrangement uses TRBV4-2 and TRBJ2-4; 9 nucleotides line up with TRBD2. Germline CDR1 reads LGHNA; CDR2 reads YNFKEQ. The trim removed 5 bases at V and 8 bases at J, leaving 13 bases unmatched. The CDR3 has 16 amino acids. Here the CDR3 DNA reads TGTGCCAGCAGCTCGGCGGGTCTAGCGGGGACAGACATTCAGTACTTC. This sequence encodes CASSSAGLAGTDIQYF.

V gene TRBV20-1 combines with J gene TRBJ1-1; D is unclear. The V gene lost 3 bases and the J gene lost 2 bases, with 4 bases spanning the gap. The CDR3 runs 11 residues. Germline lookup yields CDR1 DFQATT and CDR2 SNEGSKA (reference sequence). CDR3 DNA sequence: TGCAGTGCTAGTAGTAACACTGAAGCTTTCTTT. It yields the protein CSASSNTEAFF.

CDR3 protein: CASRAAGGRNYEQYF. The DNA of the CDR3 is TGCGCCAGCAGGGCAGCGGGGGGTCGGAACTACGAGCAGTACTTC. The genes are TRBV5-1 and TRBJ2-7; 9 positions agree with TRBD2. Germline V gene lookup returns CDR1 SGHRS and CDR2 YFSETQ. J gave up 3 bases and V 5 bases, and 9 bases lay outside the gene matches. CDR3 size: 15 residues.

The chain employs TRBV28 and TRBJ1-1; TRBD1 might be the D (6 bases). CDR3 length: 12 residues. The germline CDR1 and CDR2 sequences are MDHEN and SYDVKM. Between the trimmed V and J ends, which lost 10 bases and 5 bases, there was a span of 14 bases. This chain's CDR3 is CATTGRKTEAFF. The DNA of the CDR3 is TGTGCCACAACAGGGAGGAAAACTGAAGCTTTCTTT.

This chain links TRBV5-1 with TRBJ2-1, with D possibly being TRBD2 (7 bases). V was cut by 1 base and J by 7 bases, with 15 bases left in between. CDR1 SGHRS and CDR2 YFSETQ come from the germline V gene. The CDR3 sequence is 15 residues long. DNA of the CDR3: TGCGCCAGCAGCTTGAAGGGGGGGCCGTTAAATGAGCAGTTCTTC. Amino acid sequence: CASSLKGGPLNEQFF. Using reference TRBV5-1 and TRBJ2-1 for the parts outside the CDR3, the full variable domain is KAGVTQTPRYLIKTRGQQVTLSCSPISGHRSVSWYQQTPGQGLQFLFEYFSETQRNKGNFPGRFSGRQFSNSRSEMNVSTLELGDSALYLCASSLKGGPLNEQFFGPGTRLTVL.

The chain is built from TRBV7-9 and TRBJ2-1; 12 bases align to TRBD1. The CDR3 runs to 16 residues. J was trimmed by 7 bases and V by 5 bases; bases with no gene match: 9. The germline gives CDR1 SEHNR, CDR2 FQNEAQ (reference sequence). This chain's CDR3 is CASSPTRDRGRNEQFF. The DNA of the CDR3 is TGTGCCAGCAGCCCGACGAGGGACAGGGGGCGGAATGAGCAGTTCTTC.

The chain's CDR3 is CASSLGRDDHHGYTF. The CDR3 nucleotides are TGTGCCAGCAGCTTAGGCCGGGACGACCATCATGGCTACACCTTC. This chain connects TRBV13 to TRBJ1-2; possible D gene TRBD1, 5 bases. This CDR3 contains 15 residues. Trimming took off 0 bases at V and 6 bases at J, with 14 bases between the two ends. Germline assignment: CDR1 PRHDT and CDR2 FYEKMQ (reference sequence).

The V gene is TRBV30, the J gene TRBJ2-7; D is ambiguous. V lost 4 bases and J lost 2, with 9 bases in between. CDR3 length equals 12 residues. Germline CDR1 and CDR2: GTSNPN and SVGIG (reference sequence). This CDR3 is CAWINSAYEQYF. The DNA of the CDR3 is TGTGCCTGGATAAATTCCGCCTACGAGCAGTACTTC. The variable domain in full, completed from reference TRBV30 and TRBJ2-7, reads SQTIHQWPATLVQPVGSPLSLECTVEGTSNPNLYWYRQAAGRGLQLLFYSVGIGQISSEVPQNLSASRPQDRQFILSSKKLLLSDSGFYLCAWINSAYEQYFGPGTRLTVT.

The V call is TRBV25-1, the J call TRBJ1-1; the match to TRBD1 covers 7 bases. Germline assignment: CDR1 MGHDK and CDR2 SYGVNS. V was pared by 6 bases and J by 4 bases, with 8 bases of the junction left unmatched. The CDR3 is 14 amino acids. The CDR3 DNA sequence: TGTGCCAGCAGACAGGGGAGGTCGGCCACTGAAGCTTTCTTT. This codes for CASRQGRSATEAFF.

This rearrangement joins TRBV9 to TRBJ1-1, with D unresolved. Germline assignment: CDR1 SGDLS and CDR2 YYNGEE. The ends were cut back, 4 bases at V and 11 bases at J, with 12 bases in the middle. The CDR3 is 11 amino acids. In DNA form, the CDR3 reads TGTGCCAGCAGCTCTAGAGATGGGGCTTTCTTT. This translates into CASSSRDGAFF.

This clonotype came up once. This sequence joins TRBV20-1 and TRBJ2-3; no firm D call. Trimming shortened V by 1 base and J by 11 bases, and 13 bases separated the two germline ends. Germline V gene lookup returns CDR1 DFQATT and CDR2 SNEGSKA (reference sequence). This CDR3 comprises 12 residues. The CDR3 nucleotides read TGCAGTGCTAGAGTACGAGACGAGGAGCAGTATTTT. Protein product: CSARVRDEEQYF.

V and J are TRBV2 and TRBJ1-2; perhaps TRBD1 as D (5 bases). Germline-derived CDR1 and CDR2 are SNHLY and FYNNEI. The CDR3 loop spans 16 amino acids. V was clipped by 6 bases and J by 4 bases, with 21 bases between them. The CDR3 here is CASRILRERGIYGYTF. The CDR3 DNA sequence: TGTGCCAGCAGGATTCTGCGGGAGCGGGGCATCTATGGCTACACCTTC.

This clonotype was detected once. The genes are TRBV15 and TRBJ2-7, with 8 bases fitting TRBD1. J gave up 6 bases and V 3 bases, and 4 bases lay outside the gene matches. The CDR3 runs to 13 residues. Germline CDR1 is LNHNV and CDR2 is YYDKDF (reference sequence). Written as DNA, the CDR3 is TGTGCCACCAGCAGTTCAGGGGGCCGCGAGCAGTACTTC. Translating gives CATSSSGGREQYF.

The V gene is TRBV9, the J gene TRBJ2-7; D is ambiguous. CDR1 and CDR2 (germline): SGDLS, YYNGEE. The CDR3 sequence is 13 residues long. V dropped 4 bases and J dropped 7 bases, with 15 bases sitting between them. As DNA, the CDR3 is TGTGCCAGCAGCACCACACAGTTCCGGGAGCAGTACTTC. Translating gives CASSTTQFREQYF.

This clonotype came up once. The V call is TRBV23-1, the J call TRBJ1-1; D uncertain. TRBV23-1 is filed as an ORF, its function uncertain. The CDR3 runs to 10 residues. V was trimmed by 7 bases and J by 3 bases, leaving 3 bases between them. The CDR3 sequence: CASTHTEAFF. As DNA, the CDR3 is TGCGCCAGCACCCACACTGAAGCTTTCTTT.

V is TRBV4-1 and J is TRBJ1-5; D call uncertain. Germline loops: CDR1 MGHRA, CDR2 YSYEKL. V gave up 3 bases and J gave up 0 bases, with 12 bases separating them. CDR3 length equals 16 residues. The CDR3 is CASSHHTEYSNQPQHF. CDR3 sequence (DNA): TGCGCCAGCAGCCACCACACAGAGTATAGCAATCAGCCCCAGCATTTT.

The chain employs TRBV20-1 and TRBJ2-3; the match to TRBD1 covers 9 bases. The V gene's germline CDR1 is DFQATT and CDR2 SNEGSKA (reference sequence). This CDR3 region has 16 residues. Trimming took 3 bases from V and 7 from J; bases not matched to a gene: 14. CDR3 nucleotide sequence: TGCAGTGCTAGTCGAATTATCGGGACAGGGTTATATACGCAGTATTTT. Protein sequence: CSASRIIGTGLYTQYF.

This chain uses TRBV4-1 with TRBJ2-1; D call uncertain. CDR3 length equals 13 residues. The germline V gene encodes CDR1 MGHRA and CDR2 YSYEKL. V lost 1 base and J lost 7, with 8 bases in between. CDR3 in DNA: TGCGCCAGCAGCCAAGGGCAAGGGAATGAGCAGTTCTTC. Amino acid sequence: CASSQGQGNEQFF.

The V gene is TRBV9, the J gene TRBJ2-5; possibly TRBD2 for D (6 bases). Germline-derived CDR1 and CDR2 are SGDLS and YYNGEE. Trimming removed 3 bases from V and 2 bases from J, with 14 bases in between. The CDR3 is made up of 15 amino acids. The CDR3 protein is CASSAGGALQETQYF. DNA of the CDR3: TGTGCCAGCAGCGCAGGAGGGGCGTTACAAGAGACCCAGTACTTC.